The clone carrying this T cell receptor beta chain has a single count. Its specificity is unknown. Treatment noted: some 19 received Ad26.COV2.S at low or high dose, single or two shots; roughly five received placebo; per-sample allocation not given. Vaccine and placebo recipients were sampled on day 63 after the first injection. An adult aged 18-55 years in Boston served as the donor. Ad26 vector vaccine expressed Wuhan-strain SARS-CoV-2 spike. Some clones are missing from TCRdb's copy, which holds only in-frame ones; the method was immunoSEQ multiplex PCR. Here the sample spans around 370,000 clones, roughly 84% being singletons. The data belong to a study of Ad26.COV2.S vaccination and SARS-CoV-2 variants. Trimming stripped 1 base from V and 2 bases from J, with 23 bases between. Per germline, CDR1 SGHVS and CDR2 FQNEAQ. The CDR3 has 19 amino acids. Study results and caveats: Spike-specific TCR breadth was greater after Ad26.COV2.S than placebo. Comparability of non-spike TCR breadth was observed across vaccine and placebo recipients.

The rearrangement joins TRBV7-8 to TRBJ1-1; weak D call: TRBD1 (6 bases). The TCR comes from a person between 18 and 65 years old who received the Ad26.COV2.S COVID-19 vaccine or a placebo. The sequenced sample was peripheral blood, obtained in a trial of Ad26.COV2.S vaccine versus placebo. The CDR3 here is CASSLEEAGAMGINTEAFF. The CDR3 DNA reads TGTGCCAGCAGCTTAGAAGAGGCAGGGGCGATGGGTATAAACACTGAAGCTTTCTTT.